The following is a T cell receptor beta chain sequence with its context. As yet, its antigen is unknown. From the 5' RACE reads, TCRdb called clonotypes with MiXCR, one entry per CDR3 protein. The table lists some 690,000 distinct CDR3 sequences, about 20% of them singletons, with more than 4% in the top ten. This CDR3 comprises 13 residues. The V end lost 3 bases, the J end lost 6 bases, and 8 bases lay between the germline ends. The germline V gene encodes CDR1 WNHNN and CDR2 SYGVQD (reference sequence). The data originate from a study of identical twins. Study-level points and caveats: Beta clonotypes that were abundant in cord blood contained fewer insertions, a pattern absent from memory repertoires. Models, which agreed with sharing between unrelated individuals, nonetheless underestimated the out-of-frame TCR alpha sharing seen in monozygotic twins. Findings came from cross-sectional statistics, without long-term follow-up of donors.

This sample was also put to use in a study of T cells expressing NK-cell markers.

The sequenced sample was PBMCs. The TCR originated in a woman aged 18-29 years in good health. The V call is TRBV10-1, the J call TRBJ2-2; no clear D gene. This CDR3 reads CASSDDAAGELFF. CDR3 in DNA: TGCGCCAGCAGTGATGATGCGGCCGGGGAGCTGTTTTTT.